The source of this T cell receptor (beta chain) is a study of identical twins. Points from the study as a whole: Part of the zero-insertion signal could reflect confounding by invariant MAIT and iNKT cells. In monozygotic twins, models underestimated the sharing of out-of-frame TCR alpha. The more abundant beta clonotypes in cord blood had fewer insertions, and memory repertoires did not show this.

Unique molecular identifiers were present on the cDNA, which also gained a universal primer site by template switching. TCRdb used MiXCR to reprocess the 5' RACE reads, holding one entry per CDR3 protein. The sample yields hundreds of thousands of distinct CDR3 sequences, 8.6% seen once. Of note for this clonotype: Its cognate antigen is unknown.

Unmatched junction bases numbered 11, after V lost 4 bases and J lost 2 bases. Germline assignment: CDR1 SEHNR and CDR2 FQNEAQ (reference sequence). CDR3 length: 17 residues. These data were likewise used in another study, on yellow fever vaccine responses in identical twins.

The sample taken for sequencing was PBMCs. The chain recombines TRBV7-9 with TRBJ2-3; 8 positions agree with TRBD1. This receptor was identified in a woman younger than 35 in good health. CDR3 bases: TGTGCCAGCAGCTCATCGACAGGGGCCATCTCCACAGATACGCAGTATTTT. Translation gives CASSSSTGAISTDTQYF. The full variable domain, with the rest looked up from reference TRBV7-9 and TRBJ2-3, is DTGVSQNPRHKITKRGQNVTFRCDPISEHNRLYWYRQTLGQGPEFLTYFQNEAQLEKSRLLSDRFSAERPKGSFSTLEIQRTEQGDSAMYLCASSSSTGAISTDTQYFGPGTRLTVL.